The 10 T cell receptor beta chains in this list originate from one sample, sequenced in a study of T cells in women clearing cervical HPV infection. Repertoires were generated with immunoSEQ multiplex PCR, while TCRdb's copy carries only in-frame clones and drops some. Recorded for this sample: 40,000 to 45,000 clones. Sample: blood buffy coat. All receptors derive from a woman aged 18-70 years with a cervical HPV16 infection that either progressed to CIN3+ or cleared (not recorded which).

For this clone: The read terminates 3 residues ahead of where the CDR3 ends, so the germline J gene completes it. The rearrangement links TRBV20-1 to TRBJ2-5, with 9 bases matching TRBD2. The V segment lost 1 base and the J segment 7 bases; nucleotides outside the gene matches: 7. Per germline, CDR1 DFQATT and CDR2 SNEGSKA (reference sequence). This CDR3 spans 14 amino acids. The CDR3 DNA, read in part, is TGCAGTGCTAGAGTAGCGGGGGACGCGGGGACC. It is translated as CSARVAGDAGT. The full-length CDR3 reads as CSARVAGDAGTQYF.

A word on this clone: The CDR3 goes on 3 residues after the read ends, and that part is filled in from the germline J gene. The chain recombines TRBV12-5 with TRBJ2-2, with D uncertain. V lost 0 bases to trimming and J lost 0 bases, with 11 bases between them. The CDR3 extends over 17 amino acids. Germline-derived CDR1 and CDR2 are LGHNT and FRNRAP. CDR3 sequence: CASGLVKSGSNTGELFF. The sequenced CDR3 bases are TGTGCTAGTGGTTTGGTAAAGTCCGGGTCGAACACCGGGGAG. Variable domain in full (rest from reference TRBV12-5 and TRBJ2-2): DARVTQTPRHKVTEMGQEVTMRCQPILGHNTVFWYRQTMMQGLELLAYFRNRAPLDDSGMPKDRFSAEMPDATLATLKIQPSEPRDSAVYFCASGLVKSGSNTGELFFGEGSRLTVL.

A note on this clone: The CDR3 extends 3 residues past the end of the read, so its final part is completed from the germline J gene. V usage is TRBV5-1 and J usage is TRBJ2-1, with D perhaps matching TRBD1 (6 bases). The V end lost 1 base, the J end lost 9 bases, and 14 bases lay between the germline ends. Germline assignment: CDR1 SGHRS and CDR2 YFSETQ. This CDR3 is 14 amino acids long. The sequenced part of the CDR3 DNA is TGCGCCAGCAGCTTGACCCAGGGGATAGGTGAG. Translation gives CASSLTQGIGE. The entire CDR3 reads CASSLTQGIGEQFF.

With regard to this clone: The read ends 3 residues shy of where the CDR3 ends; the end is completed using the germline J gene. This chain joins TRBV2 and TRBJ2-5; 9 nucleotides match TRBD2. Germline loops: CDR1 SNHLY, CDR2 FYNNEI. With 5 bases clipped from V and 2 bases from J, the junction kept 12 bases outside the gene matches. The CDR3 contains 17 residues. The CDR3 sequence is CASSRLNSGLAQETQYF. Partial CDR3 DNA: TGTGCCAGCAGTCGCCTGAATTCGGGACTAGCACAAGAGACC. Looking up the rest from reference TRBV2 and TRBJ2-5 gives the full variable domain: EPEVTQTPSHQVTQMGQEVILRCVPISNHLYFYWYRQILGQKVEFLVSFYNNEISEKSEIFDDQFSVERPDGSNFTLKIRSTKLEDSAMYFCASSRLNSGLAQETQYFGPGTRLLVL.

A word on this clone: The read comes to an end 3 residues before the CDR3 does, leaving the germline J gene to fill in the end. J is TRBJ1-1 and V is TRBV19; 9 nucleotides line up with TRBD1. The CDR3 spans 12 residues. CDR1 and CDR2 (germline): LNHDA, SQIVND (reference sequence). CDR3 DNA (partial): TGTGCCAGTAGTATCGGACAGGGGGAA. Translating it yields CASSIGQGE. The entire CDR3 protein is CASSIGQGEAFF.

As for this clone: The read comes to an end 3 residues before the CDR3 does, leaving the germline J gene to fill in the end. The rearrangement links TRBV19 to TRBJ1-2, with no clear D. V was pared by 3 bases and J by 1 base, with 12 bases between. Germline CDR1 and CDR2: LNHDA and SQIVND (reference sequence). The CDR3 covers 15 residues. CDR3 DNA, as far as it was read: TGTGCCAGTAGTATTGTCCCGGTCCTTAACTATGGC. This encodes CASSIVPVLNYG. The CDR3 as a whole reads CASSIVPVLNYGYTF.

As concerns this clone: The read ends 3 residues shy of where the CDR3 ends; the end is completed using the germline J gene. The gene calls are TRBV19 and TRBJ2-1; D gene uncertain. With 10 bases removed from V and 0 bases from J, the gap between germline ends came to 10 bases. This CDR3 has 13 residues. The germline gives CDR1 LNHDA, CDR2 SQIVND (reference sequence). CDR3 DNA, as far as it was read: TGTGCCACCACGCGGAGCTCCTACAATGAG. Its translation: CATTRSSYNE. The entire CDR3 protein reads CATTRSSYNEQFF. Filled out from reference TRBV19 and TRBJ2-1, the complete variable domain reads DGGITQSPKYLFRKEGQNVTLSCEQNLNHDAMYWYRQDPGQGLRLIYYSQIVNDFQKGDIAEGYSVSREKKESFPLTVTSAQKNPTAFYLCATTRSSYNEQFFGPGTRLTVL.

A note on this clone: The read falls 3 residues short of the CDR3 end, and the missing part is taken from the germline J gene. The rearrangement links TRBV7-9 to TRBJ2-7, with D perhaps TRBD2 (5 bases). With 6 bases removed from V and 6 bases from J, the gap between germline ends came to 9 bases. This CDR3 has 11 amino acids. The germline gives CDR1 SEHNR, CDR2 FQNEAQ (reference sequence). The part of the CDR3 DNA that was read is TGTGCCAGCAGTTTTGAGGGCGAG. Amino acids: CASSFEGE. The complete CDR3 reads CASSFEGEQYF.

Turning to this clone: The missing CDR3 end, 3 residues past where the read stops, is filled in from the germline J gene. The chain recombines TRBV7-7 with TRBJ2-2; D unclear. Germline CDR1 reads SSHAT; CDR2 reads FNYEAQ (reference sequence). CDR3 length: 14 residues. V shed 0 bases and J shed 8 bases, with 10 bases lying between them. The CDR3 protein is CASSLAPLVGELFF. The DNA read from the CDR3 is TGTGCCAGCAGCTTAGCACCCCTAGTAGGGGAG.

As for this clone: Coverage ceases 3 residues before the CDR3 finishes, and the germline J gene fills in the end. V usage is TRBV6-1 and J usage is TRBJ2-7; TRBD2 matches at 11 bases. V lost 2 bases and J lost 4; bases outside the gene matches: 4. The CDR3 covers 15 residues. Germline V gene lookup returns CDR1 MNHNS and CDR2 SASEGT. CDR3 protein: CASSERGTSGYEQYF. The sequenced part of the CDR3 DNA is TGTGCCAGCAGTGAACGTGGGACTAGCGGTTACGAG.